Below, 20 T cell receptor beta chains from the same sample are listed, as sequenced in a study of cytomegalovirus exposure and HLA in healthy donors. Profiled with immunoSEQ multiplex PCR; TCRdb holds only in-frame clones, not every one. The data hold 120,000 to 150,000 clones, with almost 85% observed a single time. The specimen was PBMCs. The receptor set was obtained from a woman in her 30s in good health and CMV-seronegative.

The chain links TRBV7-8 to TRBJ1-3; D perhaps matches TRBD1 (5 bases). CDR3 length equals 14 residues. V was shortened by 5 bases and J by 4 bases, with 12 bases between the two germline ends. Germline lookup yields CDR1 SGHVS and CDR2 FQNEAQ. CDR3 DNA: TGTGCCAGCAGCGGGGCGGTGTACGGAAACACCATATATTTT. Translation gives CASSGAVYGNTIYF.

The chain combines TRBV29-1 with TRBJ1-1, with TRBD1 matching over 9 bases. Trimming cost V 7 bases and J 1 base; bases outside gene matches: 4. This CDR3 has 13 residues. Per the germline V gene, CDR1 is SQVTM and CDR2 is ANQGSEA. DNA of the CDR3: TGCAGCGCCGCGGGACAGGGGAACACTGAAGCTTTCTTT. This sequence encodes CSAAGQGNTEAFF.

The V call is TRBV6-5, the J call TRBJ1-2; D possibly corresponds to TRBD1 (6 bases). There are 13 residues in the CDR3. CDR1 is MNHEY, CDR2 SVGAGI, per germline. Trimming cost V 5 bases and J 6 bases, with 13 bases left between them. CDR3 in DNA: TGTGCCAGCAGTGGCTCCTACAGGGATGGCTACACCTTC. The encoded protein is CASSGSYRDGYTF.

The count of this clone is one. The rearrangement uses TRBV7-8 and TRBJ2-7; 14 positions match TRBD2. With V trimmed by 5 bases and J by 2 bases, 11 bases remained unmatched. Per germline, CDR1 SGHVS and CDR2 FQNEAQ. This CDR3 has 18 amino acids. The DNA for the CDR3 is TGTGCCAGCAGCATACAGATCGGGACTAGCGGGGGTCCCTACGAGCAGTACTTC. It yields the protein CASSIQIGTSGGPYEQYF.

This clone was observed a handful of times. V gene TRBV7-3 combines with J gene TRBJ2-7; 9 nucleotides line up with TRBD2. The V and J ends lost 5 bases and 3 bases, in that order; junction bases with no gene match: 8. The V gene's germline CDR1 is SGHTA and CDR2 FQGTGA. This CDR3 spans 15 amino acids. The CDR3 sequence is CASSEEAGGSYEQYF. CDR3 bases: TGTGCCAGCAGCGAAGAGGCGGGGGGGAGCTACGAGCAGTACTTC.

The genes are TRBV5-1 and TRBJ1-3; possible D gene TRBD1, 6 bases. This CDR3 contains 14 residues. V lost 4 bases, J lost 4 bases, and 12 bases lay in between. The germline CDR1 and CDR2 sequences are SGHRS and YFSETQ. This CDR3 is CASSPGQSGNTIYF. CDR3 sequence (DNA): TGCGCCAGCAGCCCAGGACAGTCCGGAAACACCATATATTTT.

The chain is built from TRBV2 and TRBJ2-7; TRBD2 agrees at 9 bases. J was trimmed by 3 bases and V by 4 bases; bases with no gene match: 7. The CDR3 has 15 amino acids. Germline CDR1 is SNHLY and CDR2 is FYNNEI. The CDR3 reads CASSAQRGDRYEQYF. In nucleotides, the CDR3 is TGTGCCAGCAGTGCTCAGCGGGGGGACCGCTACGAGCAGTACTTC. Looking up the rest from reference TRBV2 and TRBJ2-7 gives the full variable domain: EPEVTQTPSHQVTQMGQEVILRCVPISNHLYFYWYRQILGQKVEFLVSFYNNEISEKSEIFDDQFSVERPDGSNFTLKIRSTKLEDSAMYFCASSAQRGDRYEQYFGPGTRLTVT.

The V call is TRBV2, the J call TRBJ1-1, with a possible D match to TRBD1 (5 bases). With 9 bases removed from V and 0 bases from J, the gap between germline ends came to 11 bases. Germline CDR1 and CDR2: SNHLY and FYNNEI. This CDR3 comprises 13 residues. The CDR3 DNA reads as TGTGCCAGTGCCGCGGGGGTGAACACTGAAGCTTTCTTT. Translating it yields CASAAGVNTEAFF. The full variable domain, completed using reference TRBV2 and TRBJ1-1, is EPEVTQTPSHQVTQMGQEVILRCVPISNHLYFYWYRQILGQKVEFLVSFYNNEISEKSEIFDDQFSVERPDGSNFTLKIRSTKLEDSAMYFCASAAGVNTEAFFGQGTRLTVV.

The CDR3, as DNA: TGTGCCAGCAGGCCAATGACAGGGAGTAACTATGGCTACACCTTC. Translating it yields CASRPMTGSNYGYTF. This chain links TRBV6-5 with TRBJ1-2, with 7 bases aligning to TRBD1. Germline V gene lookup returns CDR1 MNHEY and CDR2 SVGAGI. This CDR3 is built from 15 residues. V was clipped by 6 bases and J by 1 base; unmatched bases: 8.

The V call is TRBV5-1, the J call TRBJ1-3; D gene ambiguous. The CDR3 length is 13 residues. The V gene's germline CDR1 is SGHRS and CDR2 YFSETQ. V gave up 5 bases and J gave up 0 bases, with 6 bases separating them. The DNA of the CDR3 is TGCGCCAGCAGAGAGAGCTCTGGAAACACCATATATTTT. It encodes CASRESSGNTIYF.

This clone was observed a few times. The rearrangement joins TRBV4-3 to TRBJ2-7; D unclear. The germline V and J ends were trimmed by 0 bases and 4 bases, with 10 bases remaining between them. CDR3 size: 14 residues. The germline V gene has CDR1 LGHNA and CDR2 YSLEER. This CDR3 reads CASSQDRVRYEQYF. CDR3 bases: TGCGCCAGCAGCCAAGACCGGGTTCGATACGAGCAGTACTTC.

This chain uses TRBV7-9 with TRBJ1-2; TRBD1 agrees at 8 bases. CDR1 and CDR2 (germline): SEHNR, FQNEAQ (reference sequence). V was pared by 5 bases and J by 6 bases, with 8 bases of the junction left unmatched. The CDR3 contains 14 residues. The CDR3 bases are TGTGCCAGCAGCCTACGGACAGGGCAGGATGGCTACACCTTC. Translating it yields CASSLRTGQDGYTF.

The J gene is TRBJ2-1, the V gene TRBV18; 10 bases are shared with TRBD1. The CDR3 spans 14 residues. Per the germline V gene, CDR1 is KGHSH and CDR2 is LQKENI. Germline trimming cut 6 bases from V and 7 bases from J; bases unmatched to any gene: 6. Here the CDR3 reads CASSGTGEINEQFF. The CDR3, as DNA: TGTGCCAGCTCCGGGACAGGGGAAATAAATGAGCAGTTCTTC. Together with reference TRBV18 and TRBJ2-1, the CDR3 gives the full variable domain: NAGVMQNPRHLVRRRGQEARLRCSPMKGHSHVYWYRQLPEEGLKFMVYLQKENIIDESGMPKERFSAEFPKEGPSILRIQQVVRGDSAAYFCASSGTGEINEQFFGPGTRLTVL.

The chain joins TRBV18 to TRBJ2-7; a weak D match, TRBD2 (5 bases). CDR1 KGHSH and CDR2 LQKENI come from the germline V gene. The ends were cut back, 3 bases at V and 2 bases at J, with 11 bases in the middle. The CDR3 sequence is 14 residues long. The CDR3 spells CASSPPGNPYEQYF. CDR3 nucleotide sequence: TGTGCCAGCTCACCGCCCGGGAATCCCTACGAGCAGTACTTC.

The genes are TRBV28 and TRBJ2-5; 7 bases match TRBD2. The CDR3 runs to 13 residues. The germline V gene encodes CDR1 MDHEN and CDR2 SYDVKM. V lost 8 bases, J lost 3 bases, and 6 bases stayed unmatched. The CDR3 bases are TGTGCCAGCTCAAGTGGGGGGGAAGAGACCCAGTACTTC. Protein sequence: CASSSGGEETQYF.

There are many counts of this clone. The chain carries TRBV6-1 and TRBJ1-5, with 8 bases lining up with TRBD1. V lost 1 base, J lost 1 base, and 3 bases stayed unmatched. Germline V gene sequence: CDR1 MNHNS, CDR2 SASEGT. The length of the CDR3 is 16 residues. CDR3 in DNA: TGTGCCAGCAGTGAAGTGCCAGGGGGCAGCAATCAGCCCCAGCATTTT. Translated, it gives CASSEVPGGSNQPQHF.

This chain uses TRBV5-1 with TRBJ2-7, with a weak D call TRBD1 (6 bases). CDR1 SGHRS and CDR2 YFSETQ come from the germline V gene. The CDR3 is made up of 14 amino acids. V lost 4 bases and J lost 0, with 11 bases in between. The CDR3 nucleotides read TGCGCCAGCAGCCGACAGGACCCCTCCTACGAGCAGTACTTC. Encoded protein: CASSRQDPSYEQYF.

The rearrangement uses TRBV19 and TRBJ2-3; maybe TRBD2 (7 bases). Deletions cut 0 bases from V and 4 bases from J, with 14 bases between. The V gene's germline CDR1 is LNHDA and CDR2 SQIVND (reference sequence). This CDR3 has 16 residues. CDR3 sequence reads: CASSIDPRGGPDTQYF. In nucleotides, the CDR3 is TGTGCCAGTAGTATAGATCCGAGGGGGGGCCCAGATACGCAGTATTTT.

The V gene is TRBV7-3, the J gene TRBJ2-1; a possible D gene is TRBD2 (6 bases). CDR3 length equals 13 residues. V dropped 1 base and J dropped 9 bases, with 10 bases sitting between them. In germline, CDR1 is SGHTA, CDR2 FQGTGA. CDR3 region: CASSLRGDGEQFF. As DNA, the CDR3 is TGTGCCAGCAGCTTAAGGGGGGATGGTGAGCAGTTCTTC.

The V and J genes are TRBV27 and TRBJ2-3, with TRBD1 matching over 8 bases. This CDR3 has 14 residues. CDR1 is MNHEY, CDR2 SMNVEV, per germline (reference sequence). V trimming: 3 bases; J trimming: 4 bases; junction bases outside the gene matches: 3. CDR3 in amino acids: CASSFLQGADTQYF. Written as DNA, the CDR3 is TGTGCCAGCAGTTTCCTACAGGGGGCAGATACGCAGTATTTT.